This TCR beta chain was identified during a study of blood T cell repertoires in COVID-19. Study background: Donors in the United States, Italy and Spain gave samples during acute or convalescent COVID-19.

In the study's own analysis: Reference gene primer amplification gave estimated nucleated cell counts. Sequencing was performed with immunoSEQ multiplex PCR; in TCRdb, only in-frame clones are kept and a portion is missing. Clone size and the V and J calls come from that table; the DNA yielded D and trimming. This sample has 150,000 to 200,000 clones, with 90% found just once. Sequencing input: peripheral blood. The sequence was collected from a man aged 50 or older with acute or convalescent COVID-19.

The CDR3 loop reads CASGPSGRTDTQYF. The CDR3 nucleotides are TGTGCTAGTGGTCCTAGCGGGAGGACAGATACGCAGTATTTT. The V and J genes are TRBV12-5 and TRBJ2-3, with TRBD2 matching 11 bases. This CDR3 has 14 residues. Looked up from germline, CDR1 is LGHNT and CDR2 is FRNRAP. The junction had 1 base not matched to a gene; V was cut back by 5 bases and J by 3 bases.